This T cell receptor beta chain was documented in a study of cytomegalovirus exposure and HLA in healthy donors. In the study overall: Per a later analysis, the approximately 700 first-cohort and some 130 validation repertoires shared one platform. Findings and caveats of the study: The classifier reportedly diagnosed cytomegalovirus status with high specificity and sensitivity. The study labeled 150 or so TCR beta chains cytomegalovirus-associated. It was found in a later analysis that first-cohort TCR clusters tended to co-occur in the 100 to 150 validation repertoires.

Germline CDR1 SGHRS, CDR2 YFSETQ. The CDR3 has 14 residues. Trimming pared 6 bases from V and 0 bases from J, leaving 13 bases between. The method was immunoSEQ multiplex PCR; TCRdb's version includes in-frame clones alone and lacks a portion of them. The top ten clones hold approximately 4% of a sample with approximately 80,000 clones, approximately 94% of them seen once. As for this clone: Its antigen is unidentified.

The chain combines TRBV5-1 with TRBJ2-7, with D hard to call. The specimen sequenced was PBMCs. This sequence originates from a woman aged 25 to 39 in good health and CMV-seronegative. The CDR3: CASKVGVLSYEQYF. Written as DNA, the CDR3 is TGCGCCAGCAAGGTGGGCGTACTCTCCTACGAGCAGTACTTC.